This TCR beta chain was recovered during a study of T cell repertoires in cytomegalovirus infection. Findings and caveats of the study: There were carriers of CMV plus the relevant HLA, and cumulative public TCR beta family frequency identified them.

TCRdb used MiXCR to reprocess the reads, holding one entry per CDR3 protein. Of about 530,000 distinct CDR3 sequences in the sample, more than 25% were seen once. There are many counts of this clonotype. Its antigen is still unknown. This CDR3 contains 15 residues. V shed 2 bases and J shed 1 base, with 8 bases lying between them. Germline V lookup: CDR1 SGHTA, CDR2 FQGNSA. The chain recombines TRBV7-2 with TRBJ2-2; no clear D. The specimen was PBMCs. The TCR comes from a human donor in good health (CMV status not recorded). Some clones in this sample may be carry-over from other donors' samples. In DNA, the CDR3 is TGTGCCAGCAGCTTAACGTTAAGGAACACCGGGGAGCTGTTTTTT. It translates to CASSLTLRNTGELFF. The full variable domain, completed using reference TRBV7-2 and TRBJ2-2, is GAGVSQSPSNKVTEKGKDVELRCDPISGHTALYWYRQSLGQGLEFLIYFQGNSAPDKSGLPSDRFSAERTGGSVSTLTIQRTQQEDSAVYLCASSLTLRNTGELFFGEGSRLTVL.